This T cell receptor beta chain was identified in a study of immune heterogeneity within non-small cell lung tumors. Study-wide points: Individual patients had largely distinct high-frequency T-cell receptor beta clonotypes. Tumor sites in a patient shared identical dominant CDR3 beta clonotypes and also carried site-unique high-frequency clones. The study found that local T-cell clonality correlated moderately but significantly with local tumor mutational burden (R approximately 0.36).

Bulk tumor genomic DNA, approximately 600 ng per sample, was used as template. Multiple widely separated biopsies were taken from each primary tumor at surgery. Patients went through curative surgery, and their non-small cell lung cancer was untreated and newly diagnosed. Study donors were patients with a new diagnosis of non-small cell lung cancer who underwent surgery with curative intent. A multiplex PCR containing 32 V primers and 13 J primers was used to amplify TCR beta CDR3. MiXCR, applied by TCRdb to the multiplex PCR reads, yields one record per CDR3 protein. The sample has about 15,000 distinct CDR3 sequences, approximately 30% seen once. Trimming removed 0 bases from V and 0 bases from J, with 14 bases in between. From germline, CDR1 is LNHNV and CDR2 YYDKDF (reference sequence). The CDR3 has 17 residues. This clonotype showed up many times. Its antigen is unknown.

Sequenced sample: lung tumor tissue. This sequence joins TRBV15 and TRBJ2-5, with D maybe TRBD1 (6 bases). This receptor was obtained from a woman between 45 and 65 years old with non-small cell lung cancer. CDR3 nucleotides: TGTGCCACCAGCAGAGATAAAGGACAGCTGAACCAAGAGACCCAGTACTTC. Translation gives CATSRDKGQLNQETQYF. Looking up the rest from reference TRBV15 and TRBJ2-5 gives the full variable domain: DAMVIQNPRYQVTQFGKPVTLSCSQTLNHNVMYWYQQKSSQAPKLLFHYYDKDFNNEADTPDNFQSRRPNTSFCFLDIRSPGLGDTAMYLCATSRDKGQLNQETQYFGPGTRLLVL.